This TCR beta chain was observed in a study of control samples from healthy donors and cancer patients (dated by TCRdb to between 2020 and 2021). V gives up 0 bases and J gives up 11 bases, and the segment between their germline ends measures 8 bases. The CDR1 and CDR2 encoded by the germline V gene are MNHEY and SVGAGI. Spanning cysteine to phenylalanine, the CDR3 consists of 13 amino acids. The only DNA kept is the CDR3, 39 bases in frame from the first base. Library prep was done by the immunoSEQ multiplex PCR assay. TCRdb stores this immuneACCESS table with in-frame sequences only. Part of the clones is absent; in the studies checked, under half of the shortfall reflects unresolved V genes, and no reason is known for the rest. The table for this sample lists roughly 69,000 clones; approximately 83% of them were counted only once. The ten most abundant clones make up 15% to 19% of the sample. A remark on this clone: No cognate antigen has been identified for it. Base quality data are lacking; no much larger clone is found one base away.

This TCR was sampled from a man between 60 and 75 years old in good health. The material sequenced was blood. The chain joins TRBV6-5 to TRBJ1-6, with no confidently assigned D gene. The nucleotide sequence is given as TGTGCCAGCAGTTACTCGATCGGCGCACCCCTCCACTTT. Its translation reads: CASSYSIGAPLHF.